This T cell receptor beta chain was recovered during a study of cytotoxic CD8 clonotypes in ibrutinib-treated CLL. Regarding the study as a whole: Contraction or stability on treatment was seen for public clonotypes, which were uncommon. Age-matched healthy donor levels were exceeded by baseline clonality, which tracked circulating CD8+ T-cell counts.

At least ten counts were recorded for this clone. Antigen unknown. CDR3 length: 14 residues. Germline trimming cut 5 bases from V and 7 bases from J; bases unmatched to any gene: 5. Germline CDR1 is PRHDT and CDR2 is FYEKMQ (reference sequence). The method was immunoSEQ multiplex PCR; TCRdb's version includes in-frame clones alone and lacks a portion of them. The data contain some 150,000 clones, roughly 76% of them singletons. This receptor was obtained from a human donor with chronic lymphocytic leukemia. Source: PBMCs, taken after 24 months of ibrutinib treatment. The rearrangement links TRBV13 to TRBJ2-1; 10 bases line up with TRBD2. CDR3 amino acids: CASSQRGGVNEQFF. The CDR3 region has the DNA TGTGCCAGCAGCCAGCGGGGGGGAGTTAATGAGCAGTTCTTC.